These 2 T cell receptor beta chains were all obtained from the same sample, sequenced in a study of T cell clusters in autoimmune cytopenias. TRB was amplified from 250 ng of peripheral blood genomic DNA per sample. TRB rearrangements were amplified by touch-down multiplex PCR with mixed TRB-A/B primers. No DNA is given; TCRdb re-called the multiplex PCR reads and lists each CDR3 protein once. The repertoire shows roughly 5,000 distinct CDR3 sequences; the top ten hold 4.9%. The sample comprised peripheral blood. The receptors stem from a human donor with an autoimmune cytopenia or autoimmune hepatitis (not recorded which).

V gene TRBV27 combines with J gene TRBJ2-7. This CDR3 has 14 residues. CDR1 is MNHEY, CDR2 SMNVEV, per germline (reference sequence). This CDR3 is CASSLTGGAYEQYF.

This clonotype ranks as medium-sized in terms of frequency. The rearrangement links TRBV7-6 to TRBJ1-1. The V gene's germline CDR1 is SGHVS and CDR2 FNYEAQ. The CDR3 runs to 13 residues. Here the CDR3 reads CASSLDYNTEAFF.